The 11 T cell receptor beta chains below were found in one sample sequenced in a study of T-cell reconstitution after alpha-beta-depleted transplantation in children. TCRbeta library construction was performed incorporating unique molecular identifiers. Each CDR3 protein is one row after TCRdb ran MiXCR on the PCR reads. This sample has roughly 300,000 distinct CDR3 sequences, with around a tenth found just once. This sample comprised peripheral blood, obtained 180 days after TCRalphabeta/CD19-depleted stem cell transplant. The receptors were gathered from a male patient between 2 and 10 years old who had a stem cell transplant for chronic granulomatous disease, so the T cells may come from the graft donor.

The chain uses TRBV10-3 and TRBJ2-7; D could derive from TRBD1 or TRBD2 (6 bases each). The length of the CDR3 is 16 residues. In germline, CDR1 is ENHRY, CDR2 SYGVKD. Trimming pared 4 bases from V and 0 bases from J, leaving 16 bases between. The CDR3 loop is CAISGGAAANSYEQYF. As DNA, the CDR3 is TGTGCCATCAGTGGGGGGGCCGCAGCGAACTCCTACGAGCAGTACTTC.

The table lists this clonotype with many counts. The CDR3 is CSASMGTGDTGELFF. The CDR3 DNA reads TGCAGTGCTAGTATGGGGACAGGGGACACCGGGGAGCTGTTTTTT. The V call is TRBV20-1, the J call TRBJ2-2, with 10 bases aligning to TRBD1. The V and J ends lost 3 bases and 3 bases, in that order; junction bases with no gene match: 4. The germline V gene has CDR1 DFQATT and CDR2 SNEGSKA (reference sequence). The CDR3 runs to 15 residues.

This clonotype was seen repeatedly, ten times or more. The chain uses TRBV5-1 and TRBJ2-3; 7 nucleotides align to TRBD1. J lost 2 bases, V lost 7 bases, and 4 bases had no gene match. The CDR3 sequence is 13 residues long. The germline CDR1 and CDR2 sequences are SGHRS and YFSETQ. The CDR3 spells CASGQDHTDTQYF. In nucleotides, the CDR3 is TGCGCCAGCGGACAGGACCACACAGATACGCAGTATTTT.

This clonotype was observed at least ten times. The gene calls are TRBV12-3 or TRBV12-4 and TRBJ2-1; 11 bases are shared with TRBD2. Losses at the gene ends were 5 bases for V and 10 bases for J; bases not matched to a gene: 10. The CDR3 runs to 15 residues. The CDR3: CASSAILAGEKEQFF. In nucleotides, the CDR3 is TGTGCCAGCAGTGCTATACTAGCGGGAGAGAAGGAGCAGTTCTTC.

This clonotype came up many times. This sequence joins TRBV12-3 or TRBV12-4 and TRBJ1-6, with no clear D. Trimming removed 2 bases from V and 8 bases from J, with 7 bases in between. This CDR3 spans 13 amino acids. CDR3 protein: CASSLLGDSPLHF. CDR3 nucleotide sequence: TGTGCCAGCAGTTTACTCGGGGATTCACCCCTCCACTTT.

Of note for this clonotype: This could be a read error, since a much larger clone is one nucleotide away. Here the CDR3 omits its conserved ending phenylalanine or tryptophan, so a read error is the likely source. CDR3 loop: CSVEIGLNTQYS. The CDR3 DNA sequence: TGCAGCGTAGAAATAGGCCTTAATACGCAGTATTCT. V is TRBV29-1 and J is TRBJ2-3; D is unclear. Germline values: CDR1 SQVTM, CDR2 ANQGSEA. The V and J ends lost 6 bases and 7 bases respectively, with 14 bases between them. This CDR3 region has 12 residues.

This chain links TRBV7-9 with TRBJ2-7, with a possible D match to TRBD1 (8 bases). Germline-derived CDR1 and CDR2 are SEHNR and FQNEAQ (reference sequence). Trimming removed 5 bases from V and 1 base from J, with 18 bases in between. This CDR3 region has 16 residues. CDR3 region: CASSPSGGGSSYEQYF. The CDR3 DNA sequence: TGTGCCAGCAGCCCCTCAGGGGGCGGGAGTTCCTACGAGCAGTACTTC. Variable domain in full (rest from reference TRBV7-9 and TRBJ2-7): DTGVSQNPRHKITKRGQNVTFRCDPISEHNRLYWYRQTLGQGPEFLTYFQNEAQLEKSRLLSDRFSAERPKGSFSTLEIQRTEQGDSAMYLCASSPSGGGSSYEQYFGPGTRLTVT.

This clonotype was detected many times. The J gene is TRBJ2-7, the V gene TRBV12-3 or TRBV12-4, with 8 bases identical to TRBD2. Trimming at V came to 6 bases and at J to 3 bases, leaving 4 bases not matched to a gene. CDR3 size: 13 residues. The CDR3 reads CASSLGTSYEQYF. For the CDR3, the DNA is TGTGCCAGCAGCTTGGGGACTAGCTACGAGCAGTACTTC.

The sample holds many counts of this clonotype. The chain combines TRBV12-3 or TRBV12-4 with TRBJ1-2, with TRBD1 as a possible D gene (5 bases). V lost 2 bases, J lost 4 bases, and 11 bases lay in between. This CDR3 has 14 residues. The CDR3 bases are TGTGCCAGCAGTTTATATCGGGGCGGCTATGGCTACACCTTC. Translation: CASSLYRGGYGYTF.

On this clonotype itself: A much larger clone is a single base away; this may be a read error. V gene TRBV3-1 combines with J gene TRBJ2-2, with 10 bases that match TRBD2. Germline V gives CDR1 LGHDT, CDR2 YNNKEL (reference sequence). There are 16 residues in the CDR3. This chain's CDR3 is CANSRWTSGHTGELFF. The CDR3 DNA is TGTGCCAACAGCCGTTGGACTAGCGGTCACACCGGGGAGCTGTTTTTT.

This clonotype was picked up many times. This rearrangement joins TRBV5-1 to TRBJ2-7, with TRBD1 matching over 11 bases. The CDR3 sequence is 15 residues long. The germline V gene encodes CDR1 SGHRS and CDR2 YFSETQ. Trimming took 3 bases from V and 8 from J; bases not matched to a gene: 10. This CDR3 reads CASSSTSGTGGKQYF. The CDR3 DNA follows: TGCGCCAGCAGCTCTACTTCCGGGACAGGGGGAAAGCAGTACTTC.